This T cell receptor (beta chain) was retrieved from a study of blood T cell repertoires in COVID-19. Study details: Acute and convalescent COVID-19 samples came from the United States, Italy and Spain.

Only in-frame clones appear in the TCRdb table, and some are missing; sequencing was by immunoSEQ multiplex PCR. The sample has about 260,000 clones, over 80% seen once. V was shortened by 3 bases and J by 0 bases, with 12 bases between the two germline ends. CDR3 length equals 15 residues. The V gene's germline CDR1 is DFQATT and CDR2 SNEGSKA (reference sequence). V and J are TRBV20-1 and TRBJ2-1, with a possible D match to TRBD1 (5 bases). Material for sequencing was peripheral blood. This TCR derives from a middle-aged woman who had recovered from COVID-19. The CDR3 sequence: CSASRGATSYNEQFF. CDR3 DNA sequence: TGCAGTGCTAGTCGTGGGGCTACCTCCTACAATGAGCAGTTCTTC.